The clone carrying this TCR beta chain was found a few times. Antigen unknown. The record originates from a study of spatial heterogeneity in lung cancer. Study background: A unique TCR and UMI combination showed up more than ten times in raw reads, on average. Study outcomes and limitations: There were more appearances of ubiquitous expanded tumor TCRs in blood at resection than at follow-up.

CDR1 SEHNR and CDR2 FQNEAQ come from the germline V gene (reference sequence). The CDR3 runs to 13 residues. The junction had 6 bases not matched to a gene; V was cut back by 5 bases and J by 8 bases. Time point here: blood at routine non-recurrence follow-up after resection. Extraction of whole RNA from tumor, nontumor lung or frozen PBMC preceded unsorted sequencing. In TCRdb, the 5' RACE reads were re-called with MiXCR into one record per CDR3 protein. Among about 100,000 distinct CDR3 sequences listed, roughly a fifth were seen once. The sample here was PBMCs, taken at follow-up. The clonotype was recovered from a male donor with early-stage non-small cell lung cancer. This rearrangement joins TRBV7-9 to TRBJ1-2; TRBD1 aligns across 9 bases. Here the CDR3 DNA reads TGTGCCAGCAGCCTTACAGGGGGCGGCGGCTACACCTTC. The encoded protein is CASSLTGGGGYTF.